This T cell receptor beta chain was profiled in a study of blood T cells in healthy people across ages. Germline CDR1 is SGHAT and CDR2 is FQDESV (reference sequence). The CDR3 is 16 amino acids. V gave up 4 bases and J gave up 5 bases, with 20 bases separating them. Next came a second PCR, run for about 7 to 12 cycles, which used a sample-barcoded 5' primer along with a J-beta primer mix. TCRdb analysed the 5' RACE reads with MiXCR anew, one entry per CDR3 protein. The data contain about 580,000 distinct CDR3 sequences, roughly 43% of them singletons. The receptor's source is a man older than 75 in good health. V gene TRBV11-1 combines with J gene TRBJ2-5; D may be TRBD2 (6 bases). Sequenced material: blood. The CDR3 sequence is CASSSSRGINWETQYF. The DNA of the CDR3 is TGTGCCAGCAGCTCCTCCCGGGGGATCAATTGGGAGACCCAGTACTTC.